The clone carrying this T cell receptor beta chain appeared a few times. The antigen is unknown. Premalignant or tumor cells were enriched by macro-dissection after pathologic assessment. The record originates from a study of immune evolution from preneoplasia to lung adenocarcinoma. Looking at the study overall: HLA loss of heterozygosity: about 7% AIS, around 16% MIA, about 31% ADC, none AAH. Study observations and caveats: Top clone frequencies peaked in normal lung, apparently declining through invasive adenocarcinoma. Clonality was highest in normal lung, lower in later-stage lesions apparently.

Generated by immunoSEQ multiplex PCR, the TCRdb table keeps only in-frame clones and is missing some. The sample lists 9,000 to 13,000 clones, around 78% occurring once. Trimming cost V 4 bases and J 7 bases, with 11 bases left between them. CDR1 SGHNT and CDR2 YENEEA come from the germline V gene. This CDR3 region has 13 residues. The TCR sequence derives from an older person with lung adenocarcinoma. The sample comprised FFPE minimally invasive lung adenocarcinoma tissue. The chain employs TRBV11-3 and TRBJ2-1; D unclear. CDR3 coding DNA: TGTGCCAGCAGCTCCACAGATGATAATGAGCAGTTCTTC. Protein: CASSSTDDNEQFF.